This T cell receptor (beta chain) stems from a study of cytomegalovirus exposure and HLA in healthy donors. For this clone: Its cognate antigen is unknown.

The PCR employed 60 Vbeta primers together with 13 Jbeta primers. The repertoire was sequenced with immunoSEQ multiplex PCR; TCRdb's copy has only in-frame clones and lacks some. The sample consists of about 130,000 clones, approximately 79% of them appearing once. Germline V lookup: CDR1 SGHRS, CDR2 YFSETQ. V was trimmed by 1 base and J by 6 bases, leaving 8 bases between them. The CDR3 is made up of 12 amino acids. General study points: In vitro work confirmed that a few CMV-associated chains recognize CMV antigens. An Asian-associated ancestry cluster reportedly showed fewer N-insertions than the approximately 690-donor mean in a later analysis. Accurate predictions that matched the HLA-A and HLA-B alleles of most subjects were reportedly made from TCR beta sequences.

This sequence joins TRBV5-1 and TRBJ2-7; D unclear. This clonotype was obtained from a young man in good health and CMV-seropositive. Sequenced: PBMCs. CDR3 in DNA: TGCGCCAGCAGCTTGACGGGTGGCGAGCAGTACTTC. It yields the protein CASSLTGGEQYF.